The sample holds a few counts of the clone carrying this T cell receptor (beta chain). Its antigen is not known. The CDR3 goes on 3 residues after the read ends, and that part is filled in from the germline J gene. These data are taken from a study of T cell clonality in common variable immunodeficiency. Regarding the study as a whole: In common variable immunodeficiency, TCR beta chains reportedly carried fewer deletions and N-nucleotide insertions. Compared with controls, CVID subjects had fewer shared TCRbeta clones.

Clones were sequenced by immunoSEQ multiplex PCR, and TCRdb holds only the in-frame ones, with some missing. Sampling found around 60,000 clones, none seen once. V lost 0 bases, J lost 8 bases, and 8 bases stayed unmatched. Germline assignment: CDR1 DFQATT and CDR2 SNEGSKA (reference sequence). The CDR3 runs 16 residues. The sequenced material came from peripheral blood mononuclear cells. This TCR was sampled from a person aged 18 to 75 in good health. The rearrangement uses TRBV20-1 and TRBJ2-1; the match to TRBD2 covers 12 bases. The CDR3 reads CSARDLASGGAHEQFF. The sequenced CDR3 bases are TGCAGTGCTAGAGATCTGGCTAGCGGGGGGGCCCATGAG.